Each of the 16 T cell receptor beta chains below was sequenced from the same sample in a study of response to subunit inactivated influenza vaccine. TCRdb recomputed calls from the RT-PCR reads with MiXCR, one row per CDR3 protein. Of 650,000 or so distinct CDR3 sequences listed, approximately 15% are singletons. The sample consisted of PBMCs from blood, taken 14 to 15 days before vaccination. Receptors were obtained from a man in his fifties who received an inactivated influenza vaccine.

This clonotype was counted ten times or more. V gene TRBV18 combines with J gene TRBJ2-7; D is undetermined. CDR1 and CDR2 (germline): KGHSH, LQKENI. The CDR3 is 16 amino acids. V was clipped by 3 bases and J by 4 bases, with 19 bases between them. The CDR3 region has the DNA TGTGCCAGCTCACCGACGTGGGATCCTGAGAGTTACGAGCAGTACTTC. Translating gives CASSPTWDPESYEQYF.

This clonotype was seen more than once but under ten times. The V gene is TRBV6-2 or TRBV6-3, the J gene TRBJ2-1; D is undetermined. Trimming stripped 2 bases from V and 5 bases from J, with 16 bases between. Germline V lookup: CDR1 MNHEY, CDR2 SVGEGT. The CDR3 spans 16 residues. CDR3 DNA: TGTGCCAGCAGTTACGGTAGCCCCCTCTTTAACAATGAGCAGTTCTTC. This translates into CASSYGSPLFNNEQFF.

There are many counts of this clonotype. The chain uses TRBV9 and TRBJ2-3; 11 positions match TRBD2. V shed 0 bases, J shed 4 bases, and the junction held 7 bases outside the gene matches. This CDR3 spans 17 amino acids. Germline loops: CDR1 SGDLS, CDR2 YYNGEE. The CDR3 loop reads CASSVGLAGSMADTQYF. The CDR3 bases are TGTGCCAGCAGCGTAGGACTAGCGGGGTCCATGGCAGATACGCAGTATTTT.

This clonotype came up a few times. CDR3 sequence reads: CASSSRQGAMGGYTF. The DNA for the CDR3 is TGTGCCAGCAGCTCTCGACAGGGGGCGATGGGGGGCTACACCTTC. The chain recombines TRBV7-2 with TRBJ1-2; 10 bases agree with TRBD1. The CDR3 extends over 15 amino acids. Germline V CDR1 and CDR2: SGHTA, FQGNSA. The ends lost 4 bases at V and 8 bases at J; junction bases unmatched: 10.

Many counts were recorded for this clonotype. The chain links TRBV6-1 to TRBJ2-3; D is undetermined. Germline V CDR1 and CDR2: MNHNS, SASEGT. Trimming removed 5 bases at V and 7 bases at J, with 13 bases between. The CDR3 sequence is 13 residues long. CDR3 in amino acids: CASSPTGAHTQYF. The DNA for the CDR3 is TGTGCCAGCAGTCCCACGGGTGCACATACGCAGTATTTT.

The V and J genes are TRBV18 and TRBJ2-7; 9 bases are shared with TRBD2. The CDR3 covers 15 residues. In germline, CDR1 is KGHSH, CDR2 LQKENI. V shed 3 bases, J shed 1 base, and the junction held 4 bases outside the gene matches. The CDR3 bases are TGTGCCAGCTCACCTGCGGGGGGGCCGTCCTACGAGCAGTACTTC. This encodes CASSPAGGPSYEQYF.

This clonotype was picked up many times. V and J are TRBV5-1 and TRBJ2-3, with 12 bases lining up with TRBD2. The V gene's germline CDR1 is SGHRS and CDR2 YFSETQ. CDR3 length equals 15 residues. Germline trimming cut 9 bases from V and 5 bases from J; bases unmatched to any gene: 10. CDR3 nucleotides: TGCGCCACCACTAGCGGGAGGACGCCGGAAGATACGCAGTATTTT. This sequence encodes CATTSGRTPEDTQYF.

This clonotype was seen repeatedly, ten times or more. The V gene is TRBV6-1, the J gene TRBJ2-1; D possibly uses TRBD1 or TRBD2 (5 bases each). From germline, CDR1 is MNHNS and CDR2 SASEGT. The CDR3 loop spans 13 amino acids. V was shortened by 8 bases and J by 2 bases, with 10 bases between the two germline ends. CDR3 in amino acids: CASRDLTYNEQFF. The CDR3 DNA reads as TGTGCCAGCCGGGACCTGACCTACAATGAGCAGTTCTTC.

This clonotype has just a few counts. The chain links TRBV9 to TRBJ2-5; TRBD2 matches 8 bases. Germline CDR1 SGDLS, CDR2 YYNGEE. There are 15 residues in the CDR3. V was clipped by 3 bases and J by 5 bases; unmatched bases: 9. This CDR3 reads CASSDSGSILETQYF. CDR3 coding DNA: TGTGCCAGCAGCGACAGCGGGAGCATTTTGGAGACCCAGTACTTC.

This clonotype showed up just a few times. The rearrangement joins TRBV25-1 to TRBJ2-5, with a weak D call TRBD2 (5 bases). The V gene's germline CDR1 is MGHDK and CDR2 SYGVNS. This CDR3 has 14 amino acids. Between the trimmed V and J ends, which lost 5 bases and 7 bases, there was a span of 17 bases. The CDR3 reads CASSHSPGKLTQYF. In DNA form, the CDR3 reads TGTGCCAGCAGTCACTCCCCCGGGAAATTGACCCAGTACTTC.

This clonotype was seen more than once but under ten times. The chain combines TRBV6-2 or TRBV6-3 with TRBJ1-5; TRBD1 agrees at 9 bases. The V and J ends lost 7 bases and 6 bases, in that order; junction bases with no gene match: 7. The CDR3 is made up of 14 amino acids. The germline V gene encodes CDR1 MNHEY and CDR2 SVGEGT. CDR3 in DNA: TGTGCCAGCACCCTAACAGGGGGCGTTCAGCCCCAGCATTTT. It yields the protein CASTLTGGVQPQHF.

Concerning this clonotype itself: Given a much more abundant clone one base away, this may be a read error. V usage is TRBV10-3 and J usage is TRBJ2-1; a weak D match, TRBD1 (5 bases). Germline loops: CDR1 ENHRY, CDR2 SYGVKD. The CDR3 spans 15 residues. The CDR3 DNA reads TGTGCCATCACCCCAGGGCCTTCGTCCTACAATGAGAAGTTCTTC. Its translation: CAITPGPSSYNEKFF.

This clonotype was seen many times. J is TRBJ2-1 and V is TRBV6-6; 7 nucleotides agree with TRBD2. Germline V CDR1 and CDR2: MNHNY, SVGAGI (reference sequence). The CDR3 runs to 17 residues. The trim removed 4 bases at V and 4 bases at J, leaving 13 bases unmatched. The CDR3 region has the DNA TGTGCCAGCAGTTGGTCAGATCCATTGGGACTATACAATGAGCAGTTCTTC. This translates into CASSWSDPLGLYNEQFF.

The rearrangement joins TRBV7-3 to TRBJ2-7; D remains unclear. Trimming cost V 6 bases and J 4 bases, with 13 bases left between them. CDR1 is SGHTA, CDR2 FQGTGA, per germline. This CDR3 is built from 13 residues. CDR3 nucleotides: TGTGCCAGCAGTTTGGGGTTCGAATACGAGCAGTACTTC. Amino acids: CASSLGFEYEQYF.

This clonotype was recorded many times. The rearrangement joins TRBV20-1 to TRBJ2-1, with D possibly being TRBD2 (6 bases). The CDR3 has 14 residues. The V end was cut by 5 bases, the J end by 8 bases, with 19 bases between. Germline CDR1 DFQATT, CDR2 SNEGSKA (reference sequence). The CDR3 region has the DNA TGCAGTGCTCCTTGGCGGGGCCCCAGCGATGAGCAGTTCTTC. It encodes CSAPWRGPSDEQFF.

This clonotype was detected ten times or more. The V gene is TRBV10-3, the J gene TRBJ2-2, with TRBD1 matching over 8 bases. J was trimmed by 4 bases and V by 4 bases; bases with no gene match: 5. The CDR3 length is 15 residues. Germline lookup yields CDR1 ENHRY and CDR2 SYGVKD. CDR3 sequence: CAISGTGIGTGELFF. In DNA, the CDR3 is TGTGCCATCAGTGGGACAGGGATTGGCACCGGGGAGCTGTTTTTT.